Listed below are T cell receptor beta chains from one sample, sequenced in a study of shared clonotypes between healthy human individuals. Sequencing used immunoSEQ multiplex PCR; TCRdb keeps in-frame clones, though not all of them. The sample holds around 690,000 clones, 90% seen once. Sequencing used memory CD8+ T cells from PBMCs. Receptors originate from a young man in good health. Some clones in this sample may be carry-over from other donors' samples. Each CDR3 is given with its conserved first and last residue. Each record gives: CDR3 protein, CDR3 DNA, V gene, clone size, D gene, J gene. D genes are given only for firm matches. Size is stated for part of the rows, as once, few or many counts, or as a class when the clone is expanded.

CDR3: CASSELALGTDTQYF
DNA: TGTGCCAGCAGTGAACTAGCGTTGGGCACAGATACGCAGTATTTT
V: TRBV2
size: -
D: -
J: TRBJ2-3

CDR3: CASSSSVAKNIQYF
DNA: TGCGCCAGCAGCTCTAGCGTGGCCAAAAACATTCAGTACTTC
V: TRBV5-1
size: -
D: -
J: TRBJ2-4

CDR3: CASSPRGSGRAYNEQFF
DNA: TGTGCCAGCAGCCCCAGGGGTAGCGGGAGGGCCTACAATGAGCAGTTCTTC
V: TRBV9
size: -
D: TRBD2
J: TRBJ2-1

CDR3: CAISEGPSPGYGYTF
DNA: TGTGCCATCAGTGAGGGGCCCTCCCCGGGCTATGGCTACACCTTC
V: TRBV10-3
size: once
D: -
J: TRBJ1-2

CDR3: CASRGSLYEQYF
DNA: TGTGCTAGTCGCGGGAGCCTCTACGAGCAGTACTTC
V: TRBV27
size: -
D: TRBD2
J: TRBJ2-7

CDR3: CASSLTGSRRVGYTF
DNA: TGTGCCAGCAGTTTAACCGGTAGTCGACGAGTAGGCTACACCTTC
V: TRBV28
size: -
D: -
J: TRBJ1-2

CDR3: CASGTGFTGELFF
DNA: TGTGCCAGCGGGACAGGGTTCACCGGGGAGCTGTTTTTT
V: TRBV28
size: -
D: TRBD1
J: TRBJ2-2

CDR3: CASSIIGVPTGELFF
DNA: TGTGCCAGCAGCATAATCGGGGTTCCCACCGGGGAGCTGTTTTTT
V: TRBV7-3
size: -
D: -
J: TRBJ2-2

CDR3: CASSMGLAGGETQYF
DNA: TGTGCCAGTAGTATGGGCCTAGCGGGAGGAGAGACCCAGTACTTC
V: TRBV19
size: -
D: TRBD2
J: TRBJ2-5

CDR3: CASSPGQVPWGGYTF
DNA: TGTGCCAGTAGTCCCGGACAGGTCCCATGGGGTGGCTACACCTTC
V: TRBV19
size: once
D: TRBD1
J: TRBJ1-2

CDR3: CASSYSIGNEQFF
DNA: TGTGCCAGCAGTTACTCGATAGGGAATGAGCAGTTCTTC
V: TRBV6-5
size: -
D: -
J: TRBJ2-1

CDR3: CAWSQAVWTEAFF
DNA: TGTGCCTGGAGTCAGGCGGTGTGGACTGAAGCTTTCTTT
V: TRBV30
size: -
D: -
J: TRBJ1-1

CDR3: CASSLGGGTASSYGYTF
DNA: TGTGCCAGCAGTCTCGGGGGGGGGACAGCGAGTTCCTATGGCTACACCTTC
V: TRBV27
size: -
D: TRBD1
J: TRBJ1-2

CDR3: CASSHLTASYEQYF
DNA: TGTGCCAGCAGTCACTTGACAGCCTCCTACGAGCAGTACTTC
V: TRBV6-1
size: -
D: -
J: TRBJ2-7

CDR3: CASFSVNYEQYF
DNA: TGCGCCAGCTTTAGTGTTAACTACGAGCAGTACTTC
V: TRBV10-2
size: few
D: -
J: TRBJ2-7

CDR3: CASSELTQGAGGYTF
DNA: TGTGCCAGCAGCGAACTAACACAGGGGGCGGGAGGCTACACCTTC
V: TRBV7-9
size: -
D: TRBD1
J: TRBJ1-2

CDR3: CASSLSVSPSEQYF
DNA: TGTGCCAGCAGTTTATCGGTTAGCCCCTCCGAGCAGTACTTC
V: TRBV27
size: -
D: -
J: TRBJ2-7

CDR3: CASSINPGTYYEQYF
DNA: TGTGCCAGCAGCATCAACCCGGGAACCTATTACGAGCAGTACTTC
V: TRBV9
size: -
D: -
J: TRBJ2-7

CDR3: CASTGQGASKGAFF
DNA: TGTGCCAGCACCGGACAGGGGGCGTCAAAAGGAGCTTTCTTT
V: TRBV2
size: -
D: TRBD1
J: TRBJ1-1

CDR3: CAWSVRSYGYTF
DNA: TGTGCCTGGAGTGTGCGGAGCTATGGCTACACCTTC
V: TRBV30
size: -
D: -
J: TRBJ1-2

CDR3: CASSWEGKNEKLFF
DNA: TGTGCCAGCAGCTGGGAGGGGAAAAATGAAAAACTGTTTTTT
V: TRBV7-6
size: -
D: -
J: TRBJ1-4

CDR3: CASSPFGGPNTQYF
DNA: TGTGCCAGCAGTCCGTTCGGAGGGCCGAATACGCAGTATTTT
V: TRBV7-9
size: once
D: -
J: TRBJ2-3

CDR3: CASSPLREGETEAFF
DNA: TGCGCCAGCAGCCCCCTACGGGAGGGGGAAACTGAAGCTTTCTTT
V: TRBV4-3
size: -
D: -
J: TRBJ1-1

CDR3: CASRLVALHRELFF
DNA: TGTGCCAGCAGGTTGGTGGCCTTACACCGGGAGCTGTTTTTT
V: TRBV28
size: once
D: -
J: TRBJ2-2

CDR3: CATFLGGGTAAVF
DNA: TGTGCCACCTTCCTCGGGGGCGGTACCGCGGCGGTCTTT
V: TRBV6-6
size: -
D: -
J: TRBJ1-1

CDR3: CSARYGSYTGELFF
DNA: TGCAGCGCCCGTTATGGGTCCTACACCGGGGAGCTGTTTTTT
V: TRBV29-1
size: -
D: -
J: TRBJ2-2

CDR3: CASSFREETQYF
DNA: TGTGCCAGCAGCTTCAGGGAAGAGACCCAGTACTTC
V: TRBV7-9
size: -
D: -
J: TRBJ2-5

CDR3: CASSIQGGGTQYF
DNA: TGTGCCAGCTCGATCCAGGGAGGGGGGACCCAGTACTTC
V: TRBV18
size: -
D: -
J: TRBJ2-5

CDR3: CSVVLQGTGYEQYF
DNA: TGCAGCGTTGTATTACAGGGGACTGGGTACGAGCAGTACTTC
V: TRBV29-1
size: -
D: -
J: TRBJ2-7

CDR3: CASRLAGGETQYF
DNA: TGCGCCAGCAGACTAGCGGGTGGGGAGACCCAGTACTTC
V: TRBV5-1
size: -
D: TRBD2
J: TRBJ2-5

CDR3: CASGLYEQYF
DNA: TGTGCCAGCGGCCTGTACGAGCAGTACTTC
V: TRBV28
size: -
D: -
J: TRBJ2-7

CDR3: CASSSILLAGATDTQYF
DNA: TGTGCCAGCAGTTCGATCTTACTAGCGGGAGCCACAGATACGCAGTATTTT
V: TRBV27
size: -
D: TRBD2
J: TRBJ2-3

CDR3: CASSQDGRYANTGELFF
DNA: TGCGCCAGCAGCCAAGATGGGCGTTACGCGAACACCGGGGAGCTGTTTTTT
V: TRBV4-3
size: -
D: -
J: TRBJ2-2

CDR3: CASSQTRDRGPQNIQYF
DNA: TGTGCCAGTAGCCAAACTCGGGACAGGGGGCCGCAAAACATTCAGTACTTC
V: TRBV19
size: -
D: TRBD1
J: TRBJ2-4

CDR3: CASSWGTGGEQYF
DNA: TGTGCCAGCAGTTGGGGGACAGGGGGTGAGCAGTACTTC
V: TRBV27
size: -
D: TRBD1
J: TRBJ2-7

CDR3: CASSLNGGYEQYF
DNA: TGTGCCAGCAGTTTAAACGGAGGATACGAGCAGTACTTC
V: TRBV27
size: -
D: -
J: TRBJ2-7

CDR3: CASRHGDRGPSGTYNEQFF
DNA: TGCGCCAGCAGGCACGGGGACAGGGGGCCAAGCGGAACCTACAATGAGCAGTTCTTC
V: TRBV5-1
size: -
D: TRBD1
J: TRBJ2-1

CDR3: CASSLQRTLNTEAFF
DNA: TGTGCCAGTAGTCTCCAGAGGACCTTGAACACTGAAGCTTTCTTT
V: TRBV19
size: few
D: -
J: TRBJ1-1

CDR3: CASSPVLEADTQYF
DNA: TGTGCCAGCAGCCCCGTTTTGGAGGCAGATACGCAGTATTTT
V: TRBV5-6
size: -
D: -
J: TRBJ2-3

CDR3: CASSYSISQPQHF
DNA: TGTGCCAGCAGTTACTCCATCTCGCAGCCCCAGCATTTT
V: TRBV6-5
size: -
D: -
J: TRBJ1-5

CDR3: CASSLGTTSDQPQHF
DNA: TGTGCCAGCAGTTTAGGGACAACTTCTGATCAGCCCCAGCATTTT
V: TRBV28
size: -
D: -
J: TRBJ1-5

CDR3: CASSMGGGGTEAFF
DNA: TGTGCCAGCAGCATGGGGGGCGGGGGCACTGAAGCTTTCTTT
V: TRBV5-6
size: -
D: -
J: TRBJ1-1

CDR3: CASSFARGSYEQYF
DNA: TGTGCCAGTAGTTTCGCCAGGGGCTCCTACGAGCAGTACTTC
V: TRBV19
size: -
D: -
J: TRBJ2-7

CDR3: CASSPPGQNYGYTF
DNA: TGTGCCAGCAGCCCACCGGGACAAAACTATGGCTACACCTTC
V: TRBV9
size: -
D: -
J: TRBJ1-2

CDR3: CASSRPLDTQYF
DNA: TGTGCCAGCAGTCGTCCGTTAGATACGCAGTATTTT
V: TRBV27
size: -
D: -
J: TRBJ2-3

CDR3: CASSQDSGSEDNEQFF
DNA: TGTGCCAGCAGCCAAGATAGTGGGAGTGAGGACAATGAGCAGTTCTTC
V: TRBV4-2
size: -
D: -
J: TRBJ2-1

CDR3: CASSIPLGIAGSTVYNEQFF
DNA: TGTGCCAGCAGCATCCCTTTGGGGATAGCGGGGTCCACCGTCTACAATGAGCAGTTCTTC
V: TRBV5-4
size: -
D: TRBD2
J: TRBJ2-1

CDR3: CASSDPRAAGADEQYF
DNA: TGTGCCAGCAGTGATCCCCGTGCGGCGGGGGCGGACGAGCAGTACTTC
V: TRBV25-1
size: -
D: -
J: TRBJ2-7

CDR3: CSVIGTNTQETQYF
DNA: TGCAGCGTTATCGGGACGAACACCCAAGAGACCCAGTACTTC
V: TRBV29-1
size: -
D: -
J: TRBJ2-5

CDR3: CASSMHLTGPSKTFNYGYTF
DNA: TGTGCCAGCAGCATGCATCTAACAGGGCCCTCAAAAACTTTCAACTATGGCTACACCTTC
V: TRBV7-8
size: -
D: -
J: TRBJ1-2

CDR3: CASSSTLSGSSYNEQFF
DNA: TGTGCCAGCAGCTCCACCCTTAGCGGGAGCTCCTACAATGAGCAGTTCTTC
V: TRBV7-9
size: -
D: TRBD2
J: TRBJ2-1

CDR3: CASSEERTNSYEQYF
DNA: TGTGCCAGCAGTGAAGAAAGGACAAATTCCTACGAGCAGTACTTC
V: TRBV2
size: -
D: -
J: TRBJ2-7

CDR3: CARSLGETQYF
DNA: TGTGCCAGAAGCTTGGGAGAGACCCAGTACTTC
V: TRBV5-3
size: -
D: -
J: TRBJ2-5

CDR3: CASSLNPREIVADEQFF
DNA: TGTGCCAGCAGCTTAAATCCCCGGGAGATAGTGGCGGATGAGCAGTTCTTC
V: TRBV7-9
size: -
D: -
J: TRBJ2-1

CDR3: CAIRGVFSGANVLTF
DNA: TGTGCCATCAGGGGGGTCTTCTCTGGGGCCAACGTCCTGACTTTC
V: TRBV10-3
size: -
D: -
J: TRBJ2-6

CDR3: CASSSDRVPSEAFF
DNA: TGTGCCAGCAGCTCAGACAGGGTACCGTCTGAAGCTTTCTTT
V: TRBV5-4
size: -
D: TRBD1
J: TRBJ1-1

CDR3: CASSFQGSVREQYF
DNA: TGTGCCAGCAGTTTTCAGGGCAGCGTCCGCGAGCAGTACTTC
V: TRBV27
size: -
D: -
J: TRBJ2-7

CDR3: CASSKNINRVYEQYF
DNA: TGTGCCAGCAGTAAAAATATAAACAGGGTTTACGAGCAGTACTTC
V: TRBV28
size: -
D: -
J: TRBJ2-7